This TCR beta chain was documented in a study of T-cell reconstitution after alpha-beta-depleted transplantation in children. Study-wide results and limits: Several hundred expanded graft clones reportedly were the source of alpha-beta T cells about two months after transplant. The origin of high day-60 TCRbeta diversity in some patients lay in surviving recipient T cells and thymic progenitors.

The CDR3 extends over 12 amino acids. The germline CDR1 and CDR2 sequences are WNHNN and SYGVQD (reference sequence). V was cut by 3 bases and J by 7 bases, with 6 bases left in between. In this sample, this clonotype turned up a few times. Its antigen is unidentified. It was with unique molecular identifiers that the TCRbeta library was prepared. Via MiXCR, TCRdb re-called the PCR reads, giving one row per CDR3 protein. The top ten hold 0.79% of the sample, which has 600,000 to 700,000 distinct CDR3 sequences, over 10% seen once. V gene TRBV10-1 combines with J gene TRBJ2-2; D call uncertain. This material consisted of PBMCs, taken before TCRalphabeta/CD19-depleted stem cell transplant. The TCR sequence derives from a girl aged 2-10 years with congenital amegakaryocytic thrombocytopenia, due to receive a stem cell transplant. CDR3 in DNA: TGCGCCAGCAGTGATGGCGTCGGGGAGCTGTTTTTT. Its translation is CASSDGVGELFF.